This TCR beta chain was found in a study of blood T cell repertoires in COVID-19. Overall study context: Researchers got acute and convalescent COVID-19 samples from the United States, Italy and Spain. Sample material is recorded as cDNA or gDNA derived from T cells, B-cell-depleted T cells, or PBMCs.

The CDR3 totals 15 residues. J was trimmed by 3 bases and V by 2 bases; bases with no gene match: 6. The germline CDR1 and CDR2 sequences are MNHEY and SMNVEV (reference sequence). Original processing notes: Estimation of nucleated cell counts relied on the amplification of reference gene primers. TCRdb keeps only in-frame clones here, not all; method: immunoSEQ multiplex PCR. The V and J calls and clone size come from that table; D and trimming were worked out from the DNA. The repertoire holds about 120,000 clones, 70% to 75% seen once, with around 5.5% in the top ten. The sequence derives from a man aged 60-69 years with acute or convalescent COVID-19. The V gene is TRBV27, the J gene TRBJ2-7, with 8 bases that match TRBD2. Sequencing input: peripheral blood. In nucleotides, the CDR3 is TGTGCCAGCAGTTTACGGCGGGAGGAAGTCTACGAGCAGTACTTC. Protein: CASSLRREEVYEQYF.